This T cell receptor (beta chain) was identified in a study of T cell changes during pregnancy in multiple sclerosis. The CDR3 spans 16 residues. CDR1 is SGDLS and CDR2 is YYNGEE in the germline V gene. The V and J ends lost 6 bases and 4 bases respectively, with 22 bases between them. The repertoire was sequenced with immunoSEQ multiplex PCR; TCRdb's copy has only in-frame clones and lacks some. This sample yields under 70,000 clones, of which roughly 93% are seen a single time; 1% to 1.5% belongs to the top ten. The clonotype was recovered from a female donor with multiple sclerosis, enrolled in a pregnancy study. Specimen: peripheral blood, collected in the second trimester of pregnancy. This sequence joins TRBV9 and TRBJ1-2, with D possibly TRBD1 on 6 matching bases. CDR3 protein: CASTPGVGVNFYGYTF. CDR3 nucleotide sequence: TGTGCCAGCACCCCAGGGGTAGGTGTCAACTTCTATGGCTACACCTTC.